Below, 6 T cell receptor beta chains from the same sample are listed, as sequenced in a study of blood T cell repertoires in COVID-19. The assay was immunoSEQ multiplex PCR, and TCRdb's table has in-frame clones only and misses some. This table holds some 260,000 clones, about 73% found once. Sequencing used peripheral blood. These receptors all stem from a woman older than 75 with acute or convalescent COVID-19.

This clone was counted a single time. The V call is TRBV5-4, the J call TRBJ2-2; 9 bases agree with TRBD1. Trimming at V came to 4 bases and at J to 3 bases, leaving 10 bases not matched to a gene. This CDR3 region has 17 residues. Germline CDR1 is SGHNT and CDR2 is YYREEE (reference sequence). The CDR3 sequence is CASSLKIRTGDTGELFF. In nucleotides, the CDR3 is TGTGCCAGCAGCCTCAAGATCCGGACAGGGGACACCGGGGAGCTGTTTTTT.

This clone was seen a single time. The chain joins TRBV4-3 to TRBJ1-2; TRBD1 aligns across 8 bases. V gave up 0 bases and J gave up 5 bases; unmatched junction bases: 11. The germline V gene has CDR1 LGHNA and CDR2 YSLEER. This CDR3 comprises 17 residues. Written as DNA, the CDR3 is TGCGCCAGCAGCCAAGATCACGGGACAGGCTCGAGGTATGGCTACACCTTC. Translated, it gives CASSQDHGTGSRYGYTF.

This clone showed up just once. This rearrangement joins TRBV19 to TRBJ2-7, with D perhaps matching TRBD1 (5 bases). This CDR3 contains 16 residues. V lost 0 bases and J 0 bases, leaving 12 bases between the germline ends. From germline, CDR1 is LNHDA and CDR2 SQIVND (reference sequence). The chain's CDR3 is CASSIEGAGNSYEQYF. The CDR3, as DNA: TGTGCCAGTAGTATAGAAGGGGCAGGGAACTCCTACGAGCAGTACTTC.

The chain is built from TRBV10-1 and TRBJ2-7; D unresolved. V shed 4 bases and J shed 0 bases, with 4 bases lying between them. Germline V CDR1 and CDR2: WNHNN, SYGVQD (reference sequence). The length of the CDR3 is 12 residues. The CDR3 DNA follows: TGCGCCAGCAGTGTCCACTCCTACGAGCAGTACTTC. It codes for CASSVHSYEQYF.

The chain has TRBV3-1 (or the pseudogene TRBV3-2) and TRBJ1-1, with a possible D match to TRBD1 (6 bases). The CDR3 totals 14 residues. V lost 8 bases, J lost 1 base, and 14 bases lay in between. CDR1 is LGHDT, CDR2 YNNKEL, per germline (reference sequence). The CDR3 bases are TGTGCCAGCCAGCAGATACAGGGGAACACTGAAGCTTTCTTT. Encoded protein: CASQQIQGNTEAFF.

The CDR3 DNA reads as TGCGCCAGCAGCTGGAACAGGGGGAGCACTGAAGCTTTCTTT. Protein sequence: CASSWNRGSTEAFF. This chain joins TRBV5-1 and TRBJ1-1; 8 positions match TRBD1. The V gene end was trimmed by 3 bases and the J gene end by 4 bases; junction bases not matched to a gene: 5. This CDR3 has 14 residues. Per the germline V gene, CDR1 is SGHRS and CDR2 is YFSETQ.